This T cell receptor beta chain came from a study of OX40 agonist ivuxolimab in advanced cancers. Study information: The group had a mean age of approximately 60 years, ranged from 23 to 79, and was 80% to 85% male. Points from the study as a whole: There were also nonresponders showing low normalized T-cell clonal expansion. The mean number of expanded clones was higher in CD8+ T cells than in CD4+.

Sample share makes this clone medium-sized. Its antigen is currently unknown. CDR1 is SGHDT and CDR2 is YYEEEE in the germline V gene. There are 12 residues in the CDR3. Trimming cost V 0 bases and J 9 bases, with 10 bases left between them. Measured with immunoSEQ multiplex PCR; TCRdb has only the in-frame clones, and not every one. The sample shows roughly 48,000 clones, roughly 80% of them seen only once. The sequence was obtained from an adult with an advanced solid tumor such as melanoma, head and neck, liver or kidney cancer. The chain has TRBV5-6 and TRBJ2-7; maybe TRBD1 (5 bases). Specimen: CD4+ or CD8+ T cells sorted from blood, collected in a trial of the OX40 agonist ivuxolimab. The CDR3 reads CASSLAIGVQYF. Written as DNA, the CDR3 is TGTGCCAGCAGCTTGGCCATAGGGGTGCAGTACTTC.